Shown below are 12 T cell receptor beta chains from a single sample sequenced in a study of shared clonotypes between healthy human individuals. The method was immunoSEQ multiplex PCR; TCRdb's version includes in-frame clones alone and lacks a portion of them. The sample has around 2.1 million clones, roughly 91% seen once. The naive CD8 subset, CD45RO-negative cells positively selected for CCR7, excluded terminally differentiated effector memory CD45RA+ cells. The sample comprised naive CD8+ T cells from PBMCs. All receptors come from a man between 18 and 29 years old in good health. Some clones in this sample may be carry-over from other donors' samples.

The rearrangement uses TRBV6-1 and TRBJ2-7, with 8 positions matching TRBD1. Germline CDR1 is MNHNS and CDR2 is SASEGT. With 4 bases clipped from V and 3 bases from J, the junction kept 8 bases outside the gene matches. This CDR3 spans 15 amino acids. The CDR3 protein is CASSGRTGWDYEQYF. DNA of the CDR3: TGTGCCAGCAGTGGGCGGACAGGGTGGGACTACGAGCAGTACTTC.

As for this clone: At one of its ends the junction is not consistent with the germline gene, which may arise from a read error. The gene calls are TRBV10-2 and TRBJ2-5; TRBD1 aligns across 8 bases. Per the germline V gene, CDR1 is WSHSY and CDR2 is SAAADI. The CDR3 is 14 amino acids. The CDR3 here is CASGDRGLQETQYF. DNA for the CDR3: TGCGCCAGCGGTGACAGGGGCCTACAAGAGACCCAGTACTTC.

The CDR3 nucleotides read TGTGCCAGCGGGGGGAGCTCCTACGAGCAGTACTTC. The encoded protein is CASGGSSYEQYF. The chain has TRBV7-9 and TRBJ2-7, with D perhaps matching TRBD2 (6 bases). V was cut by 8 bases and J by 0 bases, with 8 bases left in between. CDR1 and CDR2 from the germline V gene are SEHNR and FQNEAQ (reference sequence). The CDR3 runs to 12 residues.

The chain carries TRBV13 and TRBJ2-7, with TRBD2 matching 15 bases. Germline V gene sequence: CDR1 PRHDT, CDR2 FYEKMQ (reference sequence). V dropped 5 bases and J dropped 7; count of bases not matched to a gene: 6. CDR3 size: 15 residues. CDR3 sequence: CASSPRTSGRGEQYF. The CDR3 region has the DNA TGTGCCAGCAGCCCCCGGACTAGCGGGAGGGGTGAGCAGTACTTC.

The chain carries TRBV28 and TRBJ1-1; D is unresolved. Trimming left V 2 bases short and J 1 base short, with 20 bases between. The CDR3 runs 18 residues. The V gene's germline CDR1 is MDHEN and CDR2 SYDVKM. The DNA for the CDR3 is TGTGCCAGCAGTTTAGAAGCAACTTGGGGTAGCAGGAACACTGAAGCTTTCTTT. Protein sequence: CASSLEATWGSRNTEAFF. Drawing the rest from reference TRBV28 and TRBJ1-1, the complete variable domain is DVKVTQSSRYLVKRTGEKVFLECVQDMDHENMFWYRQDPGLGLRLIYFSYDVKMKEKGDIPEGYSVSREKKERFSLILESASTNQTSMYLCASSLEATWGSRNTEAFFGQGTRLTVV.

The chain has TRBV29-1 and TRBJ2-7; perhaps TRBD2 as D (5 bases). The length of the CDR3 is 12 residues. Germline CDR1 and CDR2: SQVTM and ANQGSEA. Trimming shortened V by 7 bases and J by 5 bases, and 15 bases separated the two germline ends. CDR3 residues: CSALGVVDEQYF. The CDR3 DNA sequence: TGCAGCGCCCTCGGGGTAGTCGACGAGCAGTACTTC.

The V and J genes are TRBV4-2 and TRBJ2-5; D may be TRBD2 (5 bases). The germline V gene encodes CDR1 LGHNA and CDR2 YNFKEQ. There are 15 residues in the CDR3. V was shortened by 4 bases and J by 4 bases, with 16 bases between the two germline ends. The CDR3 DNA is TGTGCCAGCAGCCTCCGGTCGAGCGGTCCAGAGACCCAGTACTTC. It yields the protein CASSLRSSGPETQYF.

The rearrangement uses TRBV19 and TRBJ1-5; the match to TRBD1 covers 10 bases. Germline V gene lookup returns CDR1 LNHDA and CDR2 SQIVND (reference sequence). Trimming cost V 8 bases and J 4 bases; bases outside gene matches: 2. This CDR3 is 13 amino acids long. DNA of the CDR3: TGTGCCAGTCGGACAGGGGGGAATCAGCCCCAGCATTTT. It is translated as CASRTGGNQPQHF.

This chain joins TRBV7-9 and TRBJ2-3; D is possibly TRBD2 (5 bases). Trimming took 7 bases from V and 4 from J, leaving 18 bases between them. Germline values: CDR1 SEHNR, CDR2 FQNEAQ (reference sequence). The CDR3 spans 15 residues. The CDR3 nucleotides read TGTGCCAGCACCCCACTCAGGTTGGAGGCAGATACGCAGTATTTT. Translating it yields CASTPLRLEADTQYF.

The chain couples TRBV7-2 to TRBJ2-7, with 7 positions matching TRBD2. The germline gives CDR1 SGHTA, CDR2 FQGNSA. The V and J ends lost 6 bases and 3 bases, in that order; junction bases with no gene match: 8. This CDR3 is built from 14 residues. CDR3 sequence: CASRPTRGGYEQYF. The CDR3 nucleotides are TGTGCCAGCAGACCTACTCGCGGGGGCTACGAGCAGTACTTC. Full variable domain (outside the CDR3, taken from reference TRBV7-2 and TRBJ2-7): GAGVSQSPSNKVTEKGKDVELRCDPISGHTALYWYRQSLGQGLEFLIYFQGNSAPDKSGLPSDRFSAERTGGSVSTLTIQRTQQEDSAVYLCASRPTRGGYEQYFGPGTRLTVT.

V and J are TRBV29-1 and TRBJ2-1; perhaps D is TRBD1 or TRBD2 (6 bases each). Germline lookup yields CDR1 SQVTM and CDR2 ANQGSEA. Trimming removed 0 bases at V and 2 bases at J, with 14 bases between. The CDR3 consists of 16 residues. The CDR3 nucleotides are TGCAGCGTTGAAGACGTGCCGGGGGCCCCCTACAATGAGCAGTTCTTC. The encoded protein is CSVEDVPGAPYNEQFF.

The chain links TRBV6-5 to TRBJ2-1; no reliable D call. Germline V gene sequence: CDR1 MNHEY, CDR2 SVGAGI. V lost 0 bases to trimming and J lost 8 bases, with 14 bases between them. The CDR3 is 15 residues long. CDR3 region: CASSYSGPRGYEQFF. The CDR3 DNA reads TGTGCCAGCAGTTACTCCGGGCCGCGAGGTTATGAGCAGTTCTTC.